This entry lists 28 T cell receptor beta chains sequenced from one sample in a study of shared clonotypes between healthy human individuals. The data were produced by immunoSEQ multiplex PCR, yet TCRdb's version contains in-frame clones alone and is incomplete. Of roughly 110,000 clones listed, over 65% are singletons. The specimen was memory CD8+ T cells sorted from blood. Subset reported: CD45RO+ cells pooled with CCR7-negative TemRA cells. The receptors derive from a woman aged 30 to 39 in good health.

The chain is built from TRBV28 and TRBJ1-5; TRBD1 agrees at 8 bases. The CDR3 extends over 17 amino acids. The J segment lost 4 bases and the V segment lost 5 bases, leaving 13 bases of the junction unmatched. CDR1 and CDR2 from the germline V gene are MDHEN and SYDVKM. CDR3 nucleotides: TGTGCCAGCAGTCTCCGGACAGGGTATAGTATTAATCAGCCCCAGCATTTT. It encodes CASSLRTGYSINQPQHF.

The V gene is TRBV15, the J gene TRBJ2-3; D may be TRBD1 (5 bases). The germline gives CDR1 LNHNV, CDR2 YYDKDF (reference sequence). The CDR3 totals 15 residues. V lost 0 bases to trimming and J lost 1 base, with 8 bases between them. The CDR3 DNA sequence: TGTGCCACCAGCAGAGAGGGGCAGGGCACAGATACGCAGTATTTT. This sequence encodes CATSREGQGTDTQYF.

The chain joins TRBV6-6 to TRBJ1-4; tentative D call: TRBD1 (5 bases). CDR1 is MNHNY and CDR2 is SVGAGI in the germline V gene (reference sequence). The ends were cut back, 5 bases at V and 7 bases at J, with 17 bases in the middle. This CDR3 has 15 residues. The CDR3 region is CASSPRAAGGEKLFF. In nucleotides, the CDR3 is TGTGCCAGCAGTCCGAGGGCGGCTGGGGGTGAAAAACTGTTTTTT.

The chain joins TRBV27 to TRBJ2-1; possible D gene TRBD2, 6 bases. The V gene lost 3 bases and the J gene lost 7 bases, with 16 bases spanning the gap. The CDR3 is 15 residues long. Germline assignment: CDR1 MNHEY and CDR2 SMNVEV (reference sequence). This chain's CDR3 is CASSLALPGGNEQFF. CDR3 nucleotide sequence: TGTGCCAGCAGTTTGGCTCTACCTGGGGGGAATGAGCAGTTCTTC.

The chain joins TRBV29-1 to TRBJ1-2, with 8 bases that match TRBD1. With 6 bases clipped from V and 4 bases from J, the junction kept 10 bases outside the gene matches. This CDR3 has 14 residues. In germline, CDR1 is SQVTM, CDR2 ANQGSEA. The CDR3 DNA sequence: TGCAGCGTAGGACAGGGACTATCTGGCTATGGCTACACCTTC. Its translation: CSVGQGLSGYGYTF.

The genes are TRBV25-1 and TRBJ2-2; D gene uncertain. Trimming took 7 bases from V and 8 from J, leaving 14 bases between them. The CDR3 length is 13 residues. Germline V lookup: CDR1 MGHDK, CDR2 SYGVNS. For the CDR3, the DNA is TGTGCCAGCAACTCCCCCGCCGGGGGGGAGCTGTTTTTT. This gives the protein CASNSPAGGELFF.

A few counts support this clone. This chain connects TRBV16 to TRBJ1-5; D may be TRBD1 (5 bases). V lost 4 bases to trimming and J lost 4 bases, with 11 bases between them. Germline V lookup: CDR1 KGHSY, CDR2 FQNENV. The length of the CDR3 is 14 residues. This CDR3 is CASSPPQGNQPQHF. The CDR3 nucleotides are TGTGCCAGCAGCCCCCCGCAGGGTAATCAGCCCCAGCATTTT.

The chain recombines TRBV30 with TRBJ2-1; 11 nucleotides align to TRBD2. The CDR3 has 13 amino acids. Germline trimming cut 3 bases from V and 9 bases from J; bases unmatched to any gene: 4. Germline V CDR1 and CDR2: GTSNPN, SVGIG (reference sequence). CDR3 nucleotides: TGTGCCTGGAGAAGGCTAGCGGGAGGTGAGCAGTTCTTC. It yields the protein CAWRRLAGGEQFF.

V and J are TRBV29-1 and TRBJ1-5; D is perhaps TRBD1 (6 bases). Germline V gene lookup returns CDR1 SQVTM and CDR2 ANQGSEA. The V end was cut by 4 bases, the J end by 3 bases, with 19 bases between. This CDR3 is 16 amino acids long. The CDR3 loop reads CSVVGAPGGLNQPQHF. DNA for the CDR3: TGCAGCGTTGTTGGGGCGCCGGGGGGCCTCAATCAGCCCCAGCATTTT.

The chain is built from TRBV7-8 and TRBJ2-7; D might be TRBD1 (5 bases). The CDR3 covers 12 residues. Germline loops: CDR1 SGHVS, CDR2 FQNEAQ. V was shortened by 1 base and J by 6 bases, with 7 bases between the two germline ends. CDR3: CASSLDRIEQYF. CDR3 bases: TGTGCCAGCAGCTTAGACAGGATCGAGCAGTACTTC.

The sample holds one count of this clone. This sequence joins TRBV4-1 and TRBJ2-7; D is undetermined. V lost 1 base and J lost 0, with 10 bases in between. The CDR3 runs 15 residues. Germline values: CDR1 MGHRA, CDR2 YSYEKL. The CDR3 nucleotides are TGCGCCAGCAGCCAAGGGTGGCTCCTCTCCTACGAGCAGTACTTC. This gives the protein CASSQGWLLSYEQYF.

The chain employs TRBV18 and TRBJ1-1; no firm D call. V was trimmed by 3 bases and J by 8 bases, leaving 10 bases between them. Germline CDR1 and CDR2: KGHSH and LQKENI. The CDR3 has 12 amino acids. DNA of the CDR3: TGTGCCAGCTCACCCTGTACGGGAGAAGCTTTCTTT. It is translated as CASSPCTGEAFF.

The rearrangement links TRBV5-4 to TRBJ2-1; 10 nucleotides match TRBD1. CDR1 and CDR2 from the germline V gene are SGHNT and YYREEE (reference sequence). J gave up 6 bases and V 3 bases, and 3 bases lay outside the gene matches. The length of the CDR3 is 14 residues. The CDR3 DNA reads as TGTGCCAGCAGCTCGGGACAGGGGTTCAATGAGCAGTTCTTC. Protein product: CASSSGQGFNEQFF.

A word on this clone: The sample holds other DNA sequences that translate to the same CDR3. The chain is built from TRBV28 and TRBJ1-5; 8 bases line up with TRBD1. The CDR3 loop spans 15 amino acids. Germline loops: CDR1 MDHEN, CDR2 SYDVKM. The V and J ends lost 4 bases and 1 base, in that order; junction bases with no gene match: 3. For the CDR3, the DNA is TGTGCCAGCAGTTCAACAGGGGGGAGCAATCAGCCCCAGCATTTT. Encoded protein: CASSSTGGSNQPQHF.

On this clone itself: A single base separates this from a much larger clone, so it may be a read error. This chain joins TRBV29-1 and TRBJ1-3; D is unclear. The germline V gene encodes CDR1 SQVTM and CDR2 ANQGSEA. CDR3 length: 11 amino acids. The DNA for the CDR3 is TGCAGCTGTGGGGTAGGAAACGCCATATATTTT. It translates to CSCGVGNAIYF.

Here the CDR3 reads CASSPDRRGEKLFF. CDR3 sequence (DNA): TGCGCCAGCAGCCCGGACAGGCGGGGTGAAAAACTGTTTTTT. V usage is TRBV5-1 and J usage is TRBJ1-4; 7 bases align to TRBD1. Germline lookup yields CDR1 SGHRS and CDR2 YFSETQ. V lost 4 bases, J lost 7 bases, and 7 bases stayed unmatched. The CDR3 covers 14 residues.

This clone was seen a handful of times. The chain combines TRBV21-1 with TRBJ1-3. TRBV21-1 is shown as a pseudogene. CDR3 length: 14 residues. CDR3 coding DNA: TGTGCCAGCAGCAACCCGAGCTCTGGAAACACCATATATTTT. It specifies CASSNPSSGNTIYF.

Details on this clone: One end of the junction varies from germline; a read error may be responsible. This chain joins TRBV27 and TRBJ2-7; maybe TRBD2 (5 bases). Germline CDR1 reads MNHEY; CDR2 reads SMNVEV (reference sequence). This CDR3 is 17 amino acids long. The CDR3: CASSLFPQSGVSNEQYF. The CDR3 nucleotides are TGTGCCAGCAGTTTATTTCCTCAATCCGGGGTCTCCAACGAGCAGTACTTC.

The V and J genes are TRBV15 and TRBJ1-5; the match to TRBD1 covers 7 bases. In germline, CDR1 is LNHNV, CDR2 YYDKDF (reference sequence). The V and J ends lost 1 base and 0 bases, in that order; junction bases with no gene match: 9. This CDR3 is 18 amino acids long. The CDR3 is CATSRGQGSPYSNQPQHF. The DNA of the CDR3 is TGTGCCACCAGCAGAGGACAGGGCTCCCCATATAGCAATCAGCCCCAGCATTTT.

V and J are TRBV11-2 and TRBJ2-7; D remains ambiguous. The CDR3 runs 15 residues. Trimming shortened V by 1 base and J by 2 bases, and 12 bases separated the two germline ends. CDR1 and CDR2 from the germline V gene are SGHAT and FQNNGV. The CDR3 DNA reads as TGTGCCAGCAGCTTAGGGCGGCACGACCCCTACGAGCAGTACTTC. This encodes CASSLGRHDPYEQYF.

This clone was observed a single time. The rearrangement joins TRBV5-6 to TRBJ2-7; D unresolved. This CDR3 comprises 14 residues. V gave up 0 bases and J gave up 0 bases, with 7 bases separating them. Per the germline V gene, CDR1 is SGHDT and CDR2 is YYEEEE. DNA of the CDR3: TGTGCCAGCAGCTTGGGTTTAGGCTCCTACGAGCAGTACTTC. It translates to CASSLGLGSYEQYF.

This CDR3 is CAISDLPSGSYEQYF. The CDR3 DNA follows: TGTGCCATCAGTGATCTGCCTAGCGGGAGCTACGAGCAGTACTTC. V gene TRBV10-3 combines with J gene TRBJ2-7, with 10 bases lining up with TRBD2. Trimming at V came to 3 bases and at J to 3 bases, leaving 5 bases not matched to a gene. This CDR3 comprises 15 residues. CDR1 and CDR2 (germline): ENHRY, SYGVKD.

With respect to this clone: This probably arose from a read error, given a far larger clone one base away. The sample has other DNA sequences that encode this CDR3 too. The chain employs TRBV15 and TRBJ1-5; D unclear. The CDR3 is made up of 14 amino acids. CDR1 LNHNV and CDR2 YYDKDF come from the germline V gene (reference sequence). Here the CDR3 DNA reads TGTGCCACCAGCAGCGGCAGGCAATATCAGCCCCAACATTTT. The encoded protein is CATSSGRQYQPQHF.

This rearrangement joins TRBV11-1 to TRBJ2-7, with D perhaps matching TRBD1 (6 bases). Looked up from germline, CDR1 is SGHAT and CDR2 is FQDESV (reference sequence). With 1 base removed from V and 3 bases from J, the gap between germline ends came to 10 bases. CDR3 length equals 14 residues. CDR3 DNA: TGTGCCAGCAGCTTAGTGACAGGAGGCTACGAGCAGTACTTC. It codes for CASSLVTGGYEQYF.

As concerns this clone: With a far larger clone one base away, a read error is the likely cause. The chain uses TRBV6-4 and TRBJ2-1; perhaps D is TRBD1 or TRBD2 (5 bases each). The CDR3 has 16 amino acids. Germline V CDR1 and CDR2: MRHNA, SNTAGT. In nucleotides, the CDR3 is TGTACCAGCAGTCCACCTAGAGGGGTCTTATACAATGAGCAGTTCTTC. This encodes CTSSPPRGVLYNEQFF.

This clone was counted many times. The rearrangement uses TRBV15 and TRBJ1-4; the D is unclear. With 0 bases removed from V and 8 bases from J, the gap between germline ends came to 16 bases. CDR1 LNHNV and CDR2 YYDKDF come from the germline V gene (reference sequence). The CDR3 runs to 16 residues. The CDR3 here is CATSRDRGGGGEKLFF. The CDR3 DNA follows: TGTGCCACCAGCAGAGATCGGGGAGGTGGCGGGGAAAAACTGTTTTTT. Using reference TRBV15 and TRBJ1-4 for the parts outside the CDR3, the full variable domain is DAMVIQNPRYQVTQFGKPVTLSCSQTLNHNVMYWYQQKSSQAPKLLFHYYDKDFNNEADTPDNFQSRRPNTSFCFLDIRSPGLGDTAMYLCATSRDRGGGGEKLFFGSGTQLSVL.

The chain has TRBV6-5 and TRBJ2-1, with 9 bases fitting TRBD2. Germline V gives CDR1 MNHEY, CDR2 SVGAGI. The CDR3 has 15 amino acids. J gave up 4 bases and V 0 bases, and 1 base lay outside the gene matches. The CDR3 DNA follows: TGTGCCAGCAGTTACTCGCGGGAGGGGTACAATGAGCAGTTCTTC. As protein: CASSYSREGYNEQFF.

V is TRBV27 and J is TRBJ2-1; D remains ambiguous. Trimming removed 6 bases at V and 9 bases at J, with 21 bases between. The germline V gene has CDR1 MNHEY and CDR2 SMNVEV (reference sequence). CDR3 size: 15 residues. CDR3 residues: CASSHIMAPVGEQFF. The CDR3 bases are TGTGCCAGCAGCCACATCATGGCCCCGGTCGGTGAGCAGTTCTTC.